These T cell receptor beta chains were read from a single sample in a study of immune evolution from preneoplasia to lung adenocarcinoma. Using immunoSEQ multiplex PCR, the repertoire was profiled, and TCRdb retains in-frame clones only, with some absent. The repertoire holds around 41,000 clones, with roughly 80% as singletons. Sequenced input: FFPE invasive lung adenocarcinoma tissue. The receptors originated from a person aged 55 to 70 with lung adenocarcinoma. CDR3s include the opening cysteine and the closing phenylalanine or tryptophan. Each record gives: clone size, V gene, J gene, D gene, CDR3 length, CDR3 DNA, CDR3 protein. D genes are given only for firm matches. Expanded clones are given a class, and other clones once, few, many or no size at all.

size: once
V: TRBV5-4
J: TRBJ2-2
D: TRBD1
length: 14
DNA: TGTGCCAGCAGCACACCAGGGGGTATGGGGGAGCTGTTTTTT
CDR3: CASSTPGGMGELFF

size: -
V: TRBV11-3
J: TRBJ2-7
D: -
length: 15
DNA: TGTGCCAGCAGGCAGGGGTCCCTTCGGTTTGGTGAGCAGTACTTC
CDR3: CASRQGSLRFGEQYF

size: -
V: TRBV30
J: TRBJ2-7
D: TRBD1
length: 12
DNA: TGTGCCTGGGACAGGGGGCCCTACGAGCAGTACTTC
CDR3: CAWDRGPYEQYF

size: few
V: TRBV28
J: TRBJ2-2
D: -
length: 16
DNA: TGTGCCAGCAGTTTCGCCGGAAGAGGCTTTCCGGGGGAGCTGTTTTTT
CDR3: CASSFAGRGFPGELFF

size: -
V: TRBV5-1
J: TRBJ1-1
D: TRBD1
length: 17
DNA: TGCGCCAGCAGCTCCGGGACAGGTGGGGGTGCAAACACTGAAGCTTTCTTT
CDR3: CASSSGTGGGANTEAFF

size: -
V: TRBV11-2
J: TRBJ2-1
D: -
length: 15
DNA: TGTGCCAGCAGCTTATCAAGCGGAAGGGATAATGAGCAGTTCTTC
CDR3: CASSLSSGRDNEQFF

size: -
V: TRBV7-8
J: TRBJ1-2
D: -
length: 14
DNA: TGTGCCAGCAGCTTAGTCGGGACATCTGGAGGCTACACCTTC
CDR3: CASSLVGTSGGYTF

size: -
V: TRBV6-5
J: TRBJ2-2
D: TRBD2
length: 14
DNA: TGTGCCAGCAAGCGGGACTTAAACACCGGGGAGCTGTTTTTT
CDR3: CASKRDLNTGELFF

size: -
V: TRBV19
J: TRBJ1-4
D: -
length: 14
DNA: TGTGCCAGTAGCCGAAGCAGTAGTAATGAAAAACTGTTTTTT
CDR3: CASSRSSSNEKLFF

size: -
V: TRBV28
J: TRBJ2-7
D: TRBD1
length: 13
DNA: TGTGCCACCAAGCTGGGACAGGGTGGCGAGCAGTACTTC
CDR3: CATKLGQGGEQYF

size: -
V: TRBV10-3
J: TRBJ2-7
D: TRBD2
length: 12
DNA: TGTGGGGCGGGAGAGCCCCCCTACGAGCAGTACTTC
CDR3: CGAGEPPYEQYF

size: -
V: TRBV6-6
J: TRBJ2-7
D: -
length: 14
DNA: TGTGCCAGCAGTTACTATGGAGCGTCCTACGAGCAGTACTTC
CDR3: CASSYYGASYEQYF

size: once
V: TRBV5-5
J: TRBJ2-3
D: -
length: 11
DNA: TGTGCCAGCAGCTTCACAGATACGCAGTATTTT
CDR3: CASSFTDTQYF

size: -
V: TRBV11-2
J: TRBJ2-1
D: TRBD2
length: 16
DNA: TGTGCCAGCAGCTTAGATCTTGGACTAGCGGGATTCGAGCAGTTCTTC
CDR3: CASSLDLGLAGFEQFF

size: -
V: TRBV7-6
J: TRBJ2-7
D: TRBD1
length: 13
DNA: TGTGCCAGCAGCCAGACAGGGTCCGGCGAGCAGTACTTC
CDR3: CASSQTGSGEQYF

size: -
V: TRBV7-7
J: TRBJ2-1
D: -
length: 15
DNA: TGTGCCAGCAGCACGGGAGAGGGGGCGAGAAATGAGCAGTTCTTC
CDR3: CASSTGEGARNEQFF

size: once
V: TRBV28
J: TRBJ2-2
D: -
length: 14
DNA: TGTGCCAGCAGTTTAGGGTCACGGGCCGGGGAGCTGTTTTTT
CDR3: CASSLGSRAGELFF

size: -
V: TRBV11-2
J: TRBJ2-3
D: -
length: 14
DNA: TGTGCCAGCAGCTTGGTAGGCACAACAGATACGCAGTATTTT
CDR3: CASSLVGTTDTQYF

size: -
V: TRBV7-9
J: TRBJ2-7
D: -
length: 14
DNA: TGTGCCAGCAGCCCGCGGACTTCTCCCTACGAGCAGTACTTC
CDR3: CASSPRTSPYEQYF

size: -
V: TRBV7-2
J: TRBJ2-5
D: -
length: 14
DNA: TGTGCCAGCAGCGTGGGACTCCACGGGGAGACCCAGTACTTC
CDR3: CASSVGLHGETQYF

size: medium-sized
V: TRBV19
J: TRBJ1-5
D: -
length: 16
DNA: TGTGCCAGTAGTATGGTAGGGAGGTCCGGCAATCAGCCCCAGCATTTT
CDR3: CASSMVGRSGNQPQHF

size: few
V: TRBV28
J: TRBJ2-1
D: -
length: 13
DNA: TGTGCCAGCAGTTCGAGCTCCTACAATGAGCAGTTCTTC
CDR3: CASSSSSYNEQFF

size: -
V: TRBV23-1
J: TRBJ2-7
D: -
length: 15
DNA: TGCGCCAGCAGTCAATCAGGAGAGTGGGTCTACGAGCAGTACTTC
CDR3: CASSQSGEWVYEQYF

size: -
V: TRBV5-4
J: TRBJ2-3
D: -
length: 14
DNA: TGTGCCAGCAGCTTGGCACTAGAGGTTGGGACGCAGTATTTT
CDR3: CASSLALEVGTQYF

size: -
V: TRBV27
J: TRBJ2-1
D: -
length: 13
DNA: TGTGCCAGCAGTCCCTGGGGGTACAATGAGCAGTTCTTC
CDR3: CASSPWGYNEQFF

size: few
V: TRBV28
J: TRBJ2-7
D: TRBD1
length: 16
DNA: TGTGCCAGCAAGAATGATAGAGGAGACAGGGTTAACGAGCAGTACTTC
CDR3: CASKNDRGDRVNEQYF

size: -
V: TRBV11-2
J: TRBJ2-1
D: TRBD2
length: 18
DNA: TGTGCCAGCAGCTTCCTAGCGGGAGTTGGTGGGGCCCACAATGAGCAGTTCTTC
CDR3: CASSFLAGVGGAHNEQFF

size: -
V: TRBV10-2
J: TRBJ2-2
D: -
length: 16
DNA: TGCGCCAGCAGTGACGGGATAGGAGCCCGTGGCGGGGAGCTGTTTTTT
CDR3: CASSDGIGARGGELFF

size: -
V: TRBV28
J: TRBJ2-7
D: -
length: 14
DNA: TGTGCCAGCACCCCCTCGGGGGACTCCTACGAGCAGTACTTC
CDR3: CASTPSGDSYEQYF

size: -
V: TRBV7-9
J: TRBJ1-1
D: -
length: 15
DNA: TGTGCCAGCAGCTTAGTCCCAGGGGCGAACACTGAAGCTTTCTTT
CDR3: CASSLVPGANTEAFF

size: once
V: TRBV27
J: TRBJ1-2
D: TRBD1
length: 17
DNA: TGTGCCAGCAGTTTATTGGGAACAGGGGGCGGTGGGTATGGCTACACCTTC
CDR3: CASSLLGTGGGGYGYTF

size: -
V: TRBV15
J: TRBJ2-3
D: -
length: 17
DNA: TGTGCCACCAGCAGAGACGGGTTAGCCCTACAAACAGATACGCAGTATTTT
CDR3: CATSRDGLALQTDTQYF

size: -
V: TRBV7-2
J: TRBJ1-1
D: -
length: 16
DNA: TGTGCCAGCAGCTTAGGGGGGAGCATTAGGGGCACTGAAGCTTTCTTT
CDR3: CASSLGGSIRGTEAFF

size: -
V: TRBV9
J: TRBJ2-1
D: TRBD2
length: 17
DNA: TGTGCCAGCAGCGTAGGTAGGTCGGGACTAGCGCTCGATGAGCAGTTCTTC
CDR3: CASSVGRSGLALDEQFF

size: -
V: TRBV27
J: TRBJ2-5
D: -
length: 12
DNA: TGTGCCAGCAGCCAAGGGACGGGGACCCAGTACTTC
CDR3: CASSQGTGTQYF

size: -
V: TRBV28
J: TRBJ2-1
D: -
length: 12
DNA: TGTGCCAGCAAAGGTGGCTACAATGAGCAGTTCTTC
CDR3: CASKGGYNEQFF

size: -
V: TRBV6-1
J: TRBJ2-6
D: -
length: 11
DNA: TGTGCCAGCACTGGGGCCAACGTCCTGACTTTC
CDR3: CASTGANVLTF

size: -
V: TRBV7-2
J: TRBJ2-7
D: -
length: 14
DNA: TGTGCCAGCAGCTCCTACACGGCTAGCTACGAGCAGTACTTC
CDR3: CASSSYTASYEQYF

size: -
V: TRBV2
J: TRBJ2-1
D: TRBD2
length: 19
DNA: TGTGCCAGCAGCGAAAGAACTAGCGGGAGGGTCGCATTGCGGAATGAGCAGTTCTTC
CDR3: CASSERTSGRVALRNEQFF

size: -
V: TRBV7-2
J: TRBJ2-2
D: TRBD1
length: 13
DNA: TGTGCCAGCAGCTTACAGGGGGCGGGGGAGCTGTTTTTT
CDR3: CASSLQGAGELFF

size: -
V: TRBV19
J: TRBJ2-1
D: -
length: 12
DNA: TGTGCCACATATTCCTCAGGGGAAGAGCAGTTCTTC
CDR3: CATYSSGEEQFF

size: -
V: TRBV7-3
J: TRBJ2-5
D: -
length: 13
DNA: TGTGCCAGCAGCTACGGCGGGAAAGAGACCCAGTACTTC
CDR3: CASSYGGKETQYF

size: -
V: TRBV6-1
J: TRBJ2-7
D: TRBD1
length: 13
DNA: TGTGCCAGCAGACACCGGGACAGTTACGAGCAGTACTTC
CDR3: CASRHRDSYEQYF

size: -
V: TRBV7-3
J: TRBJ2-3
D: -
length: 13
DNA: TGTGCCAGCAGCGGAGGGGTGGGTGATACGCAGTATTTT
CDR3: CASSGGVGDTQYF